The 23 T cell receptor beta chains listed next were all sequenced from one sample in a study of cytomegalovirus exposure and HLA in healthy donors. Vbeta (60) and Jbeta (13) primers were used in the PCR. TCRdb keeps only in-frame clones here, not all; method: immunoSEQ multiplex PCR. The sample contains about 85,000 clones, roughly 66% of which appear only once. The sequencing sample was made of PBMCs. The origin of the receptors is a man aged 25-45 years in good health and CMV-seronegative.

This clone has a handful of counts. V gene TRBV19 combines with J gene TRBJ2-5; 10 nucleotides agree with TRBD2. The CDR3 is made up of 15 amino acids. Germline V gene sequence: CDR1 LNHDA, CDR2 SQIVND (reference sequence). J was trimmed by 6 bases and V by 6 bases; bases with no gene match: 10. This CDR3 reads CASRGPLAGEQTQYF. The DNA for the CDR3 is TGTGCCAGTAGAGGTCCGCTAGCGGGGGAACAGACCCAGTACTTC. Combining the CDR3 with reference TRBV19 and TRBJ2-5 gives the whole variable domain DGGITQSPKYLFRKEGQNVTLSCEQNLNHDAMYWYRQDPGQGLRLIYYSQIVNDFQKGDIAEGYSVSREKKESFPLTVTSAQKNPTAFYLCASRGPLAGEQTQYFGPGTRLLVL.

V and J are TRBV19 and TRBJ1-5, with a tentative D call TRBD1 (5 bases). The CDR3 is 16 residues long. Germline values: CDR1 LNHDA, CDR2 SQIVND (reference sequence). Trimming removed 5 bases from V and 4 bases from J, with 18 bases in between. The CDR3 reads CASSFEEGRANQPQHF. The DNA of the CDR3 is TGTGCCAGTAGTTTCGAGGAGGGACGGGCAAATCAGCCCCAGCATTTT.

V gene TRBV4-1 combines with J gene TRBJ2-7, with 11 nucleotides matching TRBD1. Germline V CDR1 and CDR2: MGHRA, YSYEKL. Trimming removed 3 bases from V and 6 bases from J; junction bases left unmatched: 7. The CDR3 is made up of 15 amino acids. The chain's CDR3 is CASSHPGTGGIEQYF. The CDR3 DNA sequence: TGCGCCAGCAGCCACCCCGGGACAGGGGGGATCGAGCAGTACTTC.

This rearrangement joins TRBV30 to TRBJ1-6; 7 bases align to TRBD1. The CDR3 spans 13 residues. Germline V gene lookup returns CDR1 GTSNPN and CDR2 SVGIG (reference sequence). V was clipped by 8 bases and J by 5 bases; unmatched bases: 6. The CDR3 coding sequence is TGTGCCGTGGCCGGGACAGATAATTCACCCCTCCACTTT. Its protein is CAVAGTDNSPLHF. Drawing the rest from reference TRBV30 and TRBJ1-6, the complete variable domain is SQTIHQWPATLVQPVGSPLSLECTVEGTSNPNLYWYRQAAGRGLQLLFYSVGIGQISSEVPQNLSASRPQDRQFILSSKKLLLSDSGFYLCAVAGTDNSPLHFGNGTRLTVT.

The rearrangement joins TRBV4-3 to TRBJ2-5; weak D call: TRBD2 (5 bases). Germline assignment: CDR1 LGHNA and CDR2 YSLEER. This CDR3 contains 15 residues. V lost 0 bases and J lost 8, with 16 bases in between. This chain's CDR3 is CASSQDRASGRTQYF. The CDR3 DNA is TGCGCCAGCAGCCAAGATCGGGCGAGTGGGAGAACCCAGTACTTC.

This chain links TRBV30 with TRBJ2-1, with D unresolved. Germline CDR1 GTSNPN, CDR2 SVGIG (reference sequence). Trimming took off 2 bases at V and 15 bases at J, with 14 bases between the two ends. CDR3 length: 11 amino acids. CDR3 protein: CAWSRLSSRFF. The CDR3 DNA follows: TGTGCCTGGAGTCGCCTTTCCAGTCGGTTCTTC.

The V gene is TRBV2, the J gene TRBJ1-1; a weak D match, TRBD1 (6 bases). The ends were cut back, 6 bases at V and 5 bases at J, with 13 bases in the middle. This CDR3 has 13 residues. Looked up from germline, CDR1 is SNHLY and CDR2 is FYNNEI. This chain's CDR3 is CASRVGHSTEAFF. The CDR3 nucleotides read TGTGCCAGCAGGGTGGGACATTCAACTGAAGCTTTCTTT.

This clone was detected once. The chain carries TRBV11-2 and TRBJ2-7; D call uncertain. CDR3 size: 12 residues. V dropped 5 bases and J dropped 8 bases, with 13 bases sitting between them. In germline, CDR1 is SGHAT, CDR2 FQNNGV. The CDR3 spells CASSPATNKQYF. The DNA of the CDR3 is TGTGCCAGCAGCCCCGCTACTAATAAGCAGTACTTC.

This clone occurred a few times. The chain is built from TRBV25-1 and TRBJ2-5; perhaps TRBD1 as D (6 bases). The DNA end lines up better with TRBJ2-7; the J call may be wrong. The CDR3 is 15 amino acids. Looked up from germline, CDR1 is MGHDK and CDR2 is SYGVNS. The CDR3 spells CASSESGTRIYEQYF. As DNA, the CDR3 is TGTGCCAGCAGTGAATCCGGGACAAGGATCTACGAGCAGTACTTC.

This clone appeared a single time. The chain uses TRBV19 and TRBJ1-1; D perhaps matches TRBD1 (6 bases). Between the trimmed V and J ends, which lost 4 bases and 0 bases, there was a span of 12 bases. Germline V gene data show CDR1 as LNHDA and CDR2 as SQIVND (reference sequence). The CDR3 has 15 amino acids. This CDR3 reads CASSTRQELNTEAFF. CDR3 sequence (DNA): TGTGCCAGTAGTACTAGACAGGAATTGAACACTGAAGCTTTCTTT. The full variable domain, in which reference TRBV19 and TRBJ1-1 provide the parts outside the CDR3, is DGGITQSPKYLFRKEGQNVTLSCEQNLNHDAMYWYRQDPGQGLRLIYYSQIVNDFQKGDIAEGYSVSREKKESFPLTVTSAQKNPTAFYLCASSTRQELNTEAFFGQGTRLTVV.

The rearrangement uses TRBV15 and TRBJ2-5; D is possibly TRBD2 (7 bases). The CDR3 covers 13 residues. V lost 9 bases, J lost 5 bases, and 16 bases lay in between. Looked up from germline, CDR1 is LNHNV and CDR2 is YYDKDF (reference sequence). The CDR3 DNA follows: TGTGCCACGGGAGGGGGAGGGGGTGAGACCCAGTACTTC. This gives the protein CATGGGGGETQYF. Variable domain in full (rest from reference TRBV15 and TRBJ2-5): DAMVIQNPRYQVTQFGKPVTLSCSQTLNHNVMYWYQQKSSQAPKLLFHYYDKDFNNEADTPDNFQSRRPNTSFCFLDIRSPGLGDTAMYLCATGGGGGETQYFGPGTRLLVL.

This clone turned up a few times. V usage is TRBV6-1 and J usage is TRBJ1-5; D is ambiguous. The V end lost 2 bases, the J end lost 7 bases, and 9 bases lay between the germline ends. Germline lookup yields CDR1 MNHNS and CDR2 SASEGT. CDR3 length equals 13 residues. DNA for the CDR3: TGTGCCAGCAGTGAAATATTACAACAGCCCCAGCATTTT. This codes for CASSEILQQPQHF.

This rearrangement joins TRBV6-4 to TRBJ2-7, with D possibly matching TRBD2 (5 bases). Germline V lookup: CDR1 MRHNA, CDR2 SNTAGT. The CDR3 has 18 residues. Deletions cut 0 bases from V and 6 bases from J, with 24 bases between. The CDR3 region is CASSDSPVTSFDVCEQYF. The CDR3 region has the DNA TGTGCCAGCAGTGACTCGCCGGTTACTAGTTTCGACGTGTGCGAGCAGTACTTC.

This clone was found a few times. The chain has TRBV6-1 and TRBJ2-7; 8 nucleotides align to TRBD2. V lost 5 bases and J lost 1; bases outside the gene matches: 4. CDR1 is MNHNS, CDR2 SASEGT, per germline. The CDR3 runs 14 residues. The CDR3 DNA is TGTGCCAGCAGTCTAAGCGGGAGTTCCTACGAGCAGTACTTC. Translating it yields CASSLSGSSYEQYF.

This CDR3 is CATSRAPGTSGIQEETQYF. CDR3 coding DNA: TGTGCCACCAGCAGAGCCCCCGGGACTAGCGGGATACAGGAAGAGACCCAGTACTTC. The chain recombines TRBV15 with TRBJ2-5; the match to TRBD2 covers 13 bases. The CDR3 runs to 19 residues. The germline V gene has CDR1 LNHNV and CDR2 YYDKDF (reference sequence). After removal of 1 base from V and 3 bases from J, the junction contained 11 bases not matched to a gene.

This chain links TRBV5-1 with TRBJ1-1; tentatively, D is TRBD1 (6 bases). CDR3 length: 15 amino acids. V was shortened by 4 bases and J by 0 bases, with 13 bases between the two germline ends. CDR1 SGHRS and CDR2 YFSETQ come from the germline V gene. Here the CDR3 reads CASSPVTGLNTEAFF. CDR3 sequence (DNA): TGCGCCAGCAGCCCGGTTACAGGGCTGAACACTGAAGCTTTCTTT.

This clone occurred a few times. The junction differs from germline at one of its ends, possibly a read error. This sequence joins TRBV2 and TRBJ2-1; D is uncertain. Germline loops: CDR1 SNHLY, CDR2 FYNNEI. The CDR3 sequence is 15 residues long. For the CDR3, the DNA is TGTCCCAGCAGTGTCGAGACTTCTCCATACAATGAGCAGTTCTTC. Translated: CPSSVETSPYNEQFF.

The chain recombines TRBV2 with TRBJ2-5; TRBD1 aligns across 9 bases. Losses at the gene ends were 6 bases for V and 5 bases for J; bases not matched to a gene: 10. There are 15 residues in the CDR3. CDR1 SNHLY and CDR2 FYNNEI come from the germline V gene. The DNA of the CDR3 is TGTGCCAGCAGATTCCGTACCGGGACAGGGGAGACCCAGTACTTC. Residues: CASRFRTGTGETQYF.

The chain recombines TRBV5-1 with TRBJ2-7; 14 bases map to TRBD2. Trimming took 4 bases from V and 2 from J; bases not matched to a gene: 2. Germline loops: CDR1 SGHRS, CDR2 YFSETQ. There are 15 residues in the CDR3. The CDR3 DNA reads TGCGCCAGCAGCGCGACTAGCGGGGGGGCCTACGAGCAGTACTTC. It specifies CASSATSGGAYEQYF.

This clone was observed a single time. The V gene is TRBV4-1, the J gene TRBJ2-7; D might be TRBD2 (5 bases). The V and J ends lost 4 bases and 5 bases respectively, with 21 bases between them. There are 16 residues in the CDR3. Looked up from germline, CDR1 is MGHRA and CDR2 is YSYEKL. DNA for the CDR3: TGCGCCAGCAGCCGGCTGGGAGTTGAAGGGTGGCACGAGCAGTACTTC. This translates into CASSRLGVEGWHEQYF.

The gene calls are TRBV9 and TRBJ1-1; possibly TRBD1 for D (5 bases). This CDR3 contains 14 residues. CDR1 and CDR2 (germline): SGDLS, YYNGEE. Trimming removed 2 bases from V and 1 base from J, with 9 bases in between. This CDR3 is CASSVMTANTEAFF. Written as DNA, the CDR3 is TGTGCCAGCAGCGTGATGACAGCGAACACTGAAGCTTTCTTT.

The rearrangement joins TRBV5-4 to TRBJ1-1, with 9 bases aligning to TRBD1. The CDR3 has 14 amino acids. Germline CDR1 SGHNT, CDR2 YYREEE (reference sequence). Germline trimming cut 2 bases from V and 5 bases from J; bases unmatched to any gene: 4. CDR3 sequence (DNA): TGTGCCAGCAGCTTCCGGGACAGGGTTACTGAAGCTTTCTTT. Translation gives CASSFRDRVTEAFF.

This chain joins TRBV5-1 and TRBJ1-6; D perhaps matches TRBD1 (5 bases). Germline V gene lookup returns CDR1 SGHRS and CDR2 YFSETQ. This CDR3 region has 16 residues. V was shortened by 0 bases and J by 8 bases, with 15 bases between the two germline ends. The CDR3 is CASSLVSPGGDSPLHF. The DNA of the CDR3 is TGCGCCAGCAGCTTGGTCTCTCCGGGGGGTGATTCACCCCTCCACTTT.